A single sample gave rise to the 32 T cell receptor beta chains below, sequenced in a study of shared clonotypes between healthy human individuals (TCRdb year 2020). Library creation used the immunoSEQ multiplex PCR assay. TCRdb mirrors the immuneACCESS table, restricted to in-frame sequences. Some clones are absent from its copies; in checked studies, under half trace to an unresolved V gene, and the reason for the others is unknown. In this sample the table shows about 590,000 clones, around 95% of which occur a single time. The biggest ten clones account for around 0.11% of the sample. CD8 naive samples consisted of CD45RO-negative cells that were positively selected for CCR7, yielding a CD45RA+CCR7+ population without TemRA cells. The sample was naive CD8+ T cells sorted from blood. In light of the paper, this sample's cell subset or site label describes: CD45RA+CCR7+. All receptors come from a woman aged 25 to 39 in good health.

V is TRBV6-1 and J is TRBJ2-2; 7 bases agree with TRBD2. Looked up from germline, CDR1 is MNHNS and CDR2 is SASEGT. The CDR3 is 15 residues long. After removal of 11 bases from V and 1 base from J, the junction contained 10 bases not matched to a gene. The CDR3 here is CAGSGLLENTGELFF. CDR3 DNA sequence: TGTGCCGGTTCGGGACTACTAGAGAACACCGGGGAGCTGTTTTTT.

The chain links TRBV5-5 to TRBJ2-1; 11 positions match TRBD2. Germline CDR1 and CDR2: SGHKS and YYEKEE (reference sequence). Trimming took 4 bases from V and 0 from J; bases not matched to a gene: 3. This CDR3 is built from 16 residues. This chain's CDR3 is CASSATSGSSYNEQFF. For the CDR3, the DNA is TGTGCCAGCAGCGCCACTAGCGGGAGCTCCTACAATGAGCAGTTCTTC.

V gene TRBV19 combines with J gene TRBJ1-1, with D unclear. This CDR3 has 17 amino acids. Germline V lookup: CDR1 LNHDA, CDR2 SQIVND (reference sequence). V lost 0 bases, J lost 0 bases, and 14 bases lay in between. The CDR3 protein is CASSIDRADTMNTEAFF. The CDR3 nucleotides read TGTGCCAGTAGTATAGATCGGGCAGATACCATGAACACTGAAGCTTTCTTT.

The V gene is TRBV28, the J gene TRBJ2-7; 12 bases align to TRBD2. The CDR3 consists of 15 residues. With 4 bases clipped from V and 1 base from J, the junction kept 2 bases outside the gene matches. The germline CDR1 and CDR2 sequences are MDHEN and SYDVKM. This CDR3 is CASSYGTSGSYEQYF. CDR3 in DNA: TGTGCCAGCAGTTATGGGACTAGCGGGTCCTACGAGCAGTACTTC.

The chain has TRBV2 and TRBJ1-1; tentative D call: TRBD1 (6 bases). Germline V CDR1 and CDR2: SNHLY, FYNNEI. The CDR3 has 14 amino acids. Trimming removed 7 bases from V and 7 bases from J, with 19 bases in between. The chain's CDR3 is CASTSLTGHVEAFF. The CDR3 nucleotides are TGTGCCAGCACCTCCCTAACAGGGCATGTTGAAGCTTTCTTT.

The genes are TRBV27 and TRBJ1-2; TRBD1 might be the D (5 bases). CDR1 is MNHEY and CDR2 is SMNVEV in the germline V gene (reference sequence). Trimming removed 1 base at V and 4 bases at J, with 10 bases between. There are 14 residues in the CDR3. For the CDR3, the DNA is TGTGCCAGCAGTTTATTCCCCGACAGCTATGGCTACACCTTC. Amino acid sequence: CASSLFPDSYGYTF.

The chain carries TRBV13 and TRBJ2-1; D unclear. From germline, CDR1 is PRHDT and CDR2 FYEKMQ (reference sequence). Trimming removed 4 bases at V and 4 bases at J, with 8 bases between. This CDR3 has 13 residues. For the CDR3, the DNA is TGTGCCAGCAGCTCCACCCGATACAATGAGCAGTTCTTC. Protein sequence: CASSSTRYNEQFF.

CDR3 coding DNA: TGTGCCAGCAGCAATCAGGCTTACGGGGACGAGCAGTACTTC. Its translation is CASSNQAYGDEQYF. The rearrangement links TRBV11-2 to TRBJ2-7, with D tentatively TRBD2 (5 bases). The V gene's germline CDR1 is SGHAT and CDR2 FQNNGV. The CDR3 is made up of 14 amino acids. Trimming removed 5 bases from V and 5 bases from J, with 16 bases in between.

V is TRBV6-5 and J is TRBJ2-7, with TRBD1 identical over 8 bases. J gave up 5 bases and V 4 bases, and 10 bases lay outside the gene matches. The germline V gene has CDR1 MNHEY and CDR2 SVGAGI. The CDR3 has 15 amino acids. The CDR3 DNA reads TGTGCCAGCAGTTCTTCCGGGACAGGTCTAGACGAGCAGTACTTC. Amino acid sequence: CASSSSGTGLDEQYF.

This clone occurred once. This chain joins TRBV6-5 and TRBJ1-5; D not certain. This CDR3 comprises 13 residues. Trimming stripped 2 bases from V and 7 bases from J, with 9 bases between. Per the germline V gene, CDR1 is MNHEY and CDR2 is SVGAGI. The CDR3: CASSYGVRQPQHF. For the CDR3, the DNA is TGTGCCAGCAGTTACGGGGTGAGGCAGCCCCAGCATTTT.

The chain couples TRBV30 to TRBJ2-2; 7 positions match TRBD1. The germline CDR1 and CDR2 sequences are GTSNPN and SVGIG (reference sequence). With 3 bases clipped from V and 5 bases from J, the junction kept 6 bases outside the gene matches. This CDR3 has 14 residues. CDR3 residues: CAWRTGMRTGELFF. DNA for the CDR3: TGTGCCTGGAGGACAGGGATGCGTACCGGGGAGCTGTTTTTT. Using reference TRBV30 and TRBJ2-2 for the parts outside the CDR3, the full variable domain is SQTIHQWPATLVQPVGSPLSLECTVEGTSNPNLYWYRQAAGRGLQLLFYSVGIGQISSEVPQNLSASRPQDRQFILSSKKLLLSDSGFYLCAWRTGMRTGELFFGEGSRLTVL.

The chain links TRBV5-5 to TRBJ1-2; D might be TRBD1 (5 bases). V was shortened by 4 bases and J by 5 bases, with 21 bases between the two germline ends. Germline CDR1 is SGHKS and CDR2 is YYEKEE (reference sequence). The CDR3 consists of 16 residues. This CDR3 is CASSRWASGFWYGYTF. CDR3 nucleotides: TGTGCCAGCAGCCGCTGGGCTTCAGGGTTTTGGTATGGCTACACCTTC.

The chain links TRBV10-2 to TRBJ2-1; D might be TRBD2 (6 bases). V gave up 2 bases and J gave up 4 bases, with 12 bases separating them. The CDR3 contains 15 residues. Germline-derived CDR1 and CDR2 are WSHSY and SAAADI. The DNA of the CDR3 is TGCGCCAGCAGTGAGGCGACTAGAGGTTACAATGAGCAGTTCTTC. This translates into CASSEATRGYNEQFF.

V and J are TRBV6-5 and TRBJ2-7, with D maybe TRBD1 (8 bases). The CDR3 consists of 14 residues. CDR1 and CDR2 from the germline V gene are MNHEY and SVGAGI. Trimming cost V 6 bases and J 6 bases, with 18 bases left between them. CDR3 in amino acids: CASSYTGGAGEQYF. DNA for the CDR3: TGTGCCAGCAGCTATACAGGGGGGGCTGGCGAGCAGTACTTC.

The chain's CDR3 is CASSLYRGRTNEKLFF. CDR3 sequence (DNA): TGTGCCAGCAGTCTGTACAGGGGAAGGACTAATGAAAAACTGTTTTTT. The chain employs TRBV28 and TRBJ1-4; 7 bases match TRBD1. The CDR3 runs 16 residues. Germline V CDR1 and CDR2: MDHEN, SYDVKM. The V segment lost 5 bases and the J segment 2 bases; nucleotides outside the gene matches: 8.

This clone was observed a single time. The same CDR3 is also encoded by other DNA sequences in this sample. The chain is built from TRBV2 and TRBJ2-7, with D perhaps being TRBD1 or TRBD2 (5 bases each). The germline V and J ends were trimmed by 3 bases and 3 bases, with 9 bases remaining between them. From germline, CDR1 is SNHLY and CDR2 FYNNEI. The CDR3 contains 13 residues. Written as DNA, the CDR3 is TGTGCCAGCAGTGACACAGGAGGCTACGAGCAGTACTTC. It encodes CASSDTGGYEQYF.

J is TRBJ2-5 and V is TRBV19; D is perhaps TRBD2 (6 bases). The CDR3 length is 15 residues. V lost 3 bases to trimming and J lost 1 base, with 12 bases between them. Germline CDR1 and CDR2: LNHDA and SQIVND (reference sequence). The CDR3 DNA sequence: TGTGCCAGTAGTATCCCCGGGACTGTCCAAGAGACCCAGTACTTC. Translated, it gives CASSIPGTVQETQYF.

J is TRBJ2-7 and V is TRBV7-6; D perhaps matches TRBD2 (5 bases). The CDR3 is 14 amino acids. The germline V and J ends were trimmed by 4 bases and 0 bases, with 10 bases remaining between them. Germline CDR1 and CDR2: SGHVS and FNYEAQ. As DNA, the CDR3 is TGTGCCAGCAGCTGGGAGCGGAGCTCCTACGAGCAGTACTTC. It encodes CASSWERSSYEQYF. The full variable domain, completed using reference TRBV7-6 and TRBJ2-7, is GAGVSQSPRYKVTKRGQDVALRCDPISGHVSLYWYRQALGQGPEFLTYFNYEAQQDKSGLPNDRFSAERPEGSISTLTIQRTEQRDSAMYRCASSWERSSYEQYFGPGTRLTVT.

The chain joins TRBV25-1 to TRBJ2-2; D perhaps matches TRBD1 (6 bases). V dropped 8 bases and J dropped 2 bases, with 12 bases sitting between them. CDR3 length: 14 amino acids. Looked up from germline, CDR1 is MGHDK and CDR2 is SYGVNS. CDR3 amino acids: CASDTGINTGELFF. The CDR3 region has the DNA TGTGCCAGCGACACAGGGATAAACACCGGGGAGCTGTTTTTT.

Comments on this clone: At the DNA level, this CDR3 is encoded by other sequences in the same sample as well. The chain recombines TRBV7-9 with TRBJ2-3, with a possible D match to TRBD1 (5 bases). CDR1 is SEHNR, CDR2 FQNEAQ, per germline (reference sequence). With 0 bases removed from V and 0 bases from J, the gap between germline ends came to 7 bases. This CDR3 spans 15 amino acids. The CDR3 DNA sequence: TGTGCCAGCAGCTTAGCGCAGGGTAGCACAGATACGCAGTATTTT. Its translation: CASSLAQGSTDTQYF. Supplemented by reference TRBV7-9 and TRBJ2-3, the full variable domain reads DTGVSQNPRHKITKRGQNVTFRCDPISEHNRLYWYRQTLGQGPEFLTYFQNEAQLEKSRLLSDRFSAERPKGSFSTLEIQRTEQGDSAMYLCASSLAQGSTDTQYFGPGTRLTVL.

The chain is built from TRBV19 and TRBJ2-2; no reliable D call. The ends were cut back, 1 base at V and 4 bases at J, with 10 bases in the middle. From germline, CDR1 is LNHDA and CDR2 SQIVND (reference sequence). CDR3 length equals 15 residues. CDR3 sequence: CASSIGFGFTGELFF. The CDR3 region has the DNA TGTGCCAGTAGTATAGGGTTTGGGTTCACCGGGGAGCTGTTTTTT.

The chain couples TRBV9 to TRBJ2-3; 11 nucleotides agree with TRBD2. The trim removed 2 bases at V and 5 bases at J, leaving 4 bases unmatched. The CDR3 loop spans 15 amino acids. Germline CDR1 reads SGDLS; CDR2 reads YYNGEE. The CDR3 sequence: CASSVSGRAGDTQYF. For the CDR3, the DNA is TGTGCCAGCAGCGTTAGCGGGAGGGCAGGAGATACGCAGTATTTT.

The chain recombines TRBV11-2 with TRBJ2-7, with D tentatively TRBD1 or TRBD2 (5 bases each). V lost 5 bases and J 3 bases, leaving 23 bases between the germline ends. CDR1 and CDR2 (germline): SGHAT, FQNNGV. This CDR3 has 17 residues. The CDR3 is CASSQSWGRGVFYEQYF. In DNA, the CDR3 is TGTGCCAGCAGCCAGAGTTGGGGACGGGGCGTCTTCTACGAGCAGTACTTC.

V and J are TRBV9 and TRBJ1-1; D gene ambiguous. Germline CDR1 SGDLS, CDR2 YYNGEE. V was trimmed by 0 bases and J by 5 bases, leaving 11 bases between them. The CDR3 sequence is 14 residues long. The CDR3 loop reads CASSVELGRTEAFF. The CDR3, as DNA: TGTGCCAGCAGCGTAGAGTTAGGGAGGACTGAAGCTTTCTTT.

The chain links TRBV30 to TRBJ2-7; D might be TRBD1 (5 bases). From germline, CDR1 is GTSNPN and CDR2 SVGIG (reference sequence). V lost 4 bases and J lost 6, with 16 bases in between. This CDR3 comprises 13 residues. The CDR3 DNA sequence: TGTGCCTGGACTGGCAGGGCTTCGCGCGAGCAGTACTTC. This sequence encodes CAWTGRASREQYF.

V usage is TRBV5-1 and J usage is TRBJ2-2; unclear D gene. This CDR3 spans 12 amino acids. Germline CDR1 reads SGHRS; CDR2 reads YFSETQ. V lost 5 bases, J lost 7 bases, and 9 bases lay in between. As DNA, the CDR3 is TGCGCCAGCAGTGGTGGGATCGGGGAGCTGTTTTTT. It encodes CASSGGIGELFF.

This clone has just a few counts. The chain links TRBV30 to TRBJ2-1; D gene ambiguous. The CDR3 contains 10 residues. Trimming left V 5 bases short and J 4 bases short, with 3 bases between. Germline CDR1 reads GTSNPN; CDR2 reads SVGIG (reference sequence). The CDR3 loop reads CAWEYNEQFF. For the CDR3, the DNA is TGTGCCTGGGAATACAATGAGCAGTTCTTC. Looking up the rest from reference TRBV30 and TRBJ2-1 gives the full variable domain: SQTIHQWPATLVQPVGSPLSLECTVEGTSNPNLYWYRQAAGRGLQLLFYSVGIGQISSEVPQNLSASRPQDRQFILSSKKLLLSDSGFYLCAWEYNEQFFGPGTRLTVL.

This chain uses TRBV4-1 with TRBJ2-1, with 10 bases that match TRBD2. CDR3 length: 19 amino acids. Germline values: CDR1 MGHRA, CDR2 YSYEKL. V lost 2 bases, J lost 9 bases, and 19 bases stayed unmatched. The DNA for the CDR3 is TGCGCCAGCAGCCAACAAGCAAGCCAGGGTTCTAGCGGGAGTAGTGAGCAGTTCTTC. Its translation is CASSQQASQGSSGSSEQFF.

V is TRBV11-3 and J is TRBJ1-1, with D possibly TRBD1 on 5 matching bases. The CDR3 has 18 amino acids. Germline V gene sequence: CDR1 SGHNT, CDR2 YENEEA. The V and J ends lost 6 bases and 6 bases respectively, with 29 bases between them. CDR3 DNA: TGTGCCAGCAGTTGCCGGGACCCACCACAAACTACTAGTTCTGAAGCTTTCTTT. It specifies CASSCRDPPQTTSSEAFF.

The chain combines TRBV4-1 with TRBJ1-3; no definite D call. The CDR3 is 14 amino acids. Between the trimmed V and J ends, which lost 4 bases and 3 bases, there was a span of 10 bases. Germline V CDR1 and CDR2: MGHRA, YSYEKL. The CDR3 DNA sequence: TGCGCCAGCAGCCCAACGAAGAGTGGAAACACCATATATTTT. It translates to CASSPTKSGNTIYF.

The chain joins TRBV18 to TRBJ2-1; D is unclear. The CDR3 has 14 residues. The V gene's germline CDR1 is KGHSH and CDR2 LQKENI. With 5 bases removed from V and 0 bases from J, the gap between germline ends came to 8 bases. This chain's CDR3 is CASSSADSYNEQFF. The CDR3 region has the DNA TGTGCCAGCTCATCGGCGGACTCCTACAATGAGCAGTTCTTC. Supplemented by reference TRBV18 and TRBJ2-1, the full variable domain reads NAGVMQNPRHLVRRRGQEARLRCSPMKGHSHVYWYRQLPEEGLKFMVYLQKENIIDESGMPKERFSAEFPKEGPSILRIQQVVRGDSAAYFCASSSADSYNEQFFGPGTRLTVL.

The chain uses TRBV2 and TRBJ1-4; unclear D gene. Trimming removed 0 bases at V and 7 bases at J, with 6 bases between. This CDR3 contains 13 residues. In germline, CDR1 is SNHLY, CDR2 FYNNEI. CDR3: CASSEALSEKLFF. The CDR3 DNA sequence: TGTGCCAGCAGTGAAGCGCTCAGTGAAAAACTGTTTTTT. The full variable domain, rest sourced from reference TRBV2 and TRBJ1-4, is EPEVTQTPSHQVTQMGQEVILRCVPISNHLYFYWYRQILGQKVEFLVSFYNNEISEKSEIFDDQFSVERPDGSNFTLKIRSTKLEDSAMYFCASSEALSEKLFFGSGTQLSVL.